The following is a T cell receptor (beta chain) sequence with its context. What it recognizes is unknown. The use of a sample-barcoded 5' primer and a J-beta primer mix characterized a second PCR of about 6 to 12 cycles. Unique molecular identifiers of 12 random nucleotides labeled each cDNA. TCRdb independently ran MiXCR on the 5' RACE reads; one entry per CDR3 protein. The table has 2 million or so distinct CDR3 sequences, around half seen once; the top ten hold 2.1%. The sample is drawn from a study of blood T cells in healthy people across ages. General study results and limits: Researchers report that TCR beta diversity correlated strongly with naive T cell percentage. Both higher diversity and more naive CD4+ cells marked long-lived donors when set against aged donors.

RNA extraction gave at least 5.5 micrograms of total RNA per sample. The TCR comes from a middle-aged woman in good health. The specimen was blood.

The CDR3 DNA sequence: TGCGCCAGCAGCCAAGATATCCCCGGATCTAGCACAGATACGCAGTATTTT. It is translated as CASSQDIPGSSTDTQYF. The rearrangement joins TRBV4-1 to TRBJ2-3; D unclear. In germline, CDR1 is MGHRA, CDR2 YSYEKL. Trimming took off 0 bases at V and 0 bases at J, with 13 bases between the two ends. The CDR3 runs to 17 residues.